These 18 T cell receptor beta chains were sequenced from one sample in a study of PD-1 blockade in mismatch repair-deficient tumors. Their antigens remain unidentified. Data came from immunoSEQ multiplex PCR; TCRdb stores just in-frame clones and leaves some out. Of around 14,000 clones in the sample, around 80% were seen once. Time point noted: roughly ten-day in vitro stimulation with candidate neoantigen peptide 5. Sequenced material: cells cultured in vitro, taken from a patient treated with pembrolizumab. The receptors shown here come from an adult with mismatch repair-deficient cancer.

This chain uses TRBV18 with TRBJ1-4; 7 bases line up with TRBD1. Germline V lookup: CDR1 KGHSH, CDR2 LQKENI. Trimming at V came to 6 bases and at J to 2 bases, leaving 9 bases not matched to a gene. The CDR3 runs 16 residues. CDR3 nucleotides: TGTGCCAGCTCGGACACACAGGGGAGGACTAATGAAAAACTGTTTTTT. It codes for CASSDTQGRTNEKLFF. Looking up the rest from reference TRBV18 and TRBJ1-4 gives the full variable domain: NAGVMQNPRHLVRRRGQEARLRCSPMKGHSHVYWYRQLPEEGLKFMVYLQKENIIDESGMPKERFSAEFPKEGPSILRIQQVVRGDSAAYFCASSDTQGRTNEKLFFGSGTQLSVL.

The sample holds one count of this clone. The chain employs TRBV5-5 and TRBJ1-2, with 7 bases identical to TRBD1. The CDR3 sequence is 13 residues long. Germline V gives CDR1 SGHKS, CDR2 YYEKEE (reference sequence). V shed 7 bases and J 4 bases; nucleotides not matched to a gene: 7. CDR3 sequence reads: CASLGQGVYGYTF. CDR3 nucleotide sequence: TGTGCCAGCTTAGGCCAGGGGGTCTATGGCTACACCTTC.

The J gene is TRBJ2-1, the V gene TRBV19; maybe TRBD1 (7 bases). Per the germline V gene, CDR1 is LNHDA and CDR2 is SQIVND (reference sequence). This CDR3 is 17 amino acids long. Deletions cut 6 bases from V and 5 bases from J, with 23 bases between. CDR3 region: CASSKDSGEGAHNEQFF. The CDR3 DNA reads TGTGCCAGTAGCAAGGATAGCGGTGAGGGGGCACACAATGAGCAGTTCTTC.

The chain joins TRBV18 to TRBJ2-1; D remains ambiguous. The V end lost 3 bases, the J end lost 9 bases, and 18 bases lay between the germline ends. CDR3 length: 15 residues. The germline V gene has CDR1 KGHSH and CDR2 LQKENI. CDR3 amino acids: CASSPGDSTYSEQFF. CDR3 sequence (DNA): TGTGCCAGCTCACCGGGCGACTCGACCTATAGTGAGCAGTTCTTC. Full variable domain (missing parts from reference TRBV18 and TRBJ2-1): NAGVMQNPRHLVRRRGQEARLRCSPMKGHSHVYWYRQLPEEGLKFMVYLQKENIIDESGMPKERFSAEFPKEGPSILRIQQVVRGDSAAYFCASSPGDSTYSEQFFGPGTRLTVL.

The rearrangement uses TRBV19 and TRBJ2-3; TRBD2 aligns across 9 bases. This CDR3 region has 15 residues. V shed 4 bases and J 1 base; nucleotides not matched to a gene: 3. Germline V gene lookup returns CDR1 LNHDA and CDR2 SQIVND (reference sequence). CDR3 amino acids: CASSKTSGRTDTQYF. In DNA form, the CDR3 reads TGTGCCAGTAGTAAGACTAGCGGACGCACAGATACGCAGTATTTT.

The rearrangement joins TRBV6-1 to TRBJ1-1, with D maybe TRBD1 (6 bases). Trimming left V 7 bases short and J 4 bases short, with 13 bases between. Germline V gene sequence: CDR1 MNHNS, CDR2 SASEGT. The CDR3 runs to 13 residues. Here the CDR3 DNA reads TGTGCCAGCAAGGAGACAGGCCCCACTGAAGCTTTCTTT. It specifies CASKETGPTEAFF.

The CDR3 bases are TGTGCCAGCAGCAAGGGACAGGGGGGAATGAACACTGAAGCTTTCTTT. Translated: CASSKGQGGMNTEAFF. V gene TRBV9 combines with J gene TRBJ1-1; TRBD1 aligns across 11 bases. Germline lookup yields CDR1 SGDLS and CDR2 YYNGEE. V lost 4 bases and J lost 0; bases outside the gene matches: 5. The CDR3 spans 16 residues.

The V gene is TRBV27, the J gene TRBJ2-1; D is possibly TRBD1 (5 bases). Germline V lookup: CDR1 MNHEY, CDR2 SMNVEV (reference sequence). This CDR3 comprises 16 residues. V was clipped by 0 bases and J by 3 bases, with 12 bases between them. The CDR3, as DNA: TGTGCCAGCAGTTTATCGGTTCAGGGCGTCTACAATGAGCAGTTCTTC. It codes for CASSLSVQGVYNEQFF.

The chain couples TRBV29-1 to TRBJ2-5; possible D gene TRBD1, 6 bases. Trimming removed 6 bases from V and 1 base from J, with 15 bases in between. Germline loops: CDR1 SQVTM, CDR2 ANQGSEA. The CDR3 is made up of 14 amino acids. The CDR3: CSVPLTGTQETQYF. CDR3 DNA sequence: TGCAGCGTCCCTCTAACAGGGACCCAAGAGACCCAGTACTTC.

V and J are TRBV2 and TRBJ2-7; 14 nucleotides line up with TRBD2. The CDR3 totals 16 residues. V gave up 3 bases and J gave up 3 bases; unmatched junction bases: 4. CDR1 SNHLY and CDR2 FYNNEI come from the germline V gene. In DNA form, the CDR3 reads TGTGCCAGCAGTGAGGACGGGACTAGCGGGAGCTACGAGCAGTACTTC. It encodes CASSEDGTSGSYEQYF. Variable domain in full (rest from reference TRBV2 and TRBJ2-7): EPEVTQTPSHQVTQMGQEVILRCVPISNHLYFYWYRQILGQKVEFLVSFYNNEISEKSEIFDDQFSVERPDGSNFTLKIRSTKLEDSAMYFCASSEDGTSGSYEQYFGPGTRLTVT.

This clone showed up just once. The chain carries TRBV10-2 and TRBJ2-5; 12 bases match TRBD2. V dropped 3 bases and J dropped 3; count of bases not matched to a gene: 5. Germline assignment: CDR1 WSHSY and CDR2 SAAADI. The CDR3 runs 16 residues. The CDR3 coding sequence is TGCGCCAGCAGTGACCTGACTAGCGGGAGAAAAGAGACCCAGTACTTC. This sequence encodes CASSDLTSGRKETQYF.

CDR3 nucleotides: TGCGCCAGCAGCCAATACCCTTGGCTCGAGCAGTACTTC. Translation: CASSQYPWLEQYF. The chain couples TRBV4-1 to TRBJ2-7; no clear D gene. The V gene lost 2 bases and the J gene lost 6 bases, with 11 bases spanning the gap. Germline V gene lookup returns CDR1 MGHRA and CDR2 YSYEKL. The length of the CDR3 is 13 residues.

This chain uses TRBV7-6 with TRBJ2-1, with 10 bases identical to TRBD2. The CDR3 has 11 residues. Germline values: CDR1 SGHVS, CDR2 FNYEAQ. With 5 bases clipped from V and 14 bases from J, the junction kept 3 bases outside the gene matches. The CDR3: CASSTGLAEFF. CDR3 bases: TGTGCCAGCAGCACAGGACTAGCGGAGTTCTTC.

This chain uses TRBV6-5 with TRBJ2-1; D may be TRBD1 or TRBD2 (5 bases each). This CDR3 is built from 12 residues. V lost 9 bases, J lost 5 bases, and 11 bases lay in between. CDR1 is MNHEY, CDR2 SVGAGI, per germline. This chain's CDR3 is CASTRGNNEQFF. CDR3 nucleotide sequence: TGTGCCAGTACACGGGGCAACAATGAGCAGTTCTTC.

The chain has TRBV29-1 and TRBJ2-2; TRBD1 or TRBD2 may be the D gene (6 bases each). This CDR3 has 16 amino acids. CDR1 is SQVTM and CDR2 is ANQGSEA in the germline V gene. The V end was cut by 3 bases, the J end by 4 bases, with 18 bases between. The CDR3 DNA sequence: TGCAGCGTTGATCTTGGGGGGCGCAGGGGCACCGGGGAGCTGTTTTTT. Protein product: CSVDLGGRRGTGELFF.

This chain uses TRBV2 with TRBJ1-2; D is undetermined. The CDR3 is made up of 11 amino acids. Germline V lookup: CDR1 SNHLY, CDR2 FYNNEI. Trimming removed 7 bases at V and 3 bases at J, with 6 bases between. The CDR3 DNA reads as TGTGCCAGCACTTTTTACTATGGCTACACCTTC. It specifies CASTFYYGYTF.

J is TRBJ2-2 and V is TRBV19; TRBD2 matches 11 bases. The J segment lost 3 bases and the V segment lost 5 bases, leaving 2 bases of the junction unmatched. CDR1 is LNHDA, CDR2 SQIVND, per germline (reference sequence). CDR3 size: 15 residues. In nucleotides, the CDR3 is TGTGCCAGTAGTGAACTAGCGGGAGACACCGGGGAGCTGTTTTTT. Encoded protein: CASSELAGDTGELFF.

This clone was counted only a few times. V and J are TRBV28 and TRBJ2-7, with 7 positions matching TRBD2. Losses at the gene ends were 10 bases for V and 0 bases for J; bases not matched to a gene: 6. This CDR3 is 13 amino acids long. Germline loops: CDR1 MDHEN, CDR2 SYDVKM. The CDR3 loop is CANERGSSYEQYF. In DNA, the CDR3 is TGTGCCAACGAGCGGGGCTCCTCCTACGAGCAGTACTTC.